The next 20 T cell receptor beta chains were all read from a single sample in a study of T cells in localized non-small cell lung cancer. Using immunoSEQ multiplex PCR, the repertoire was profiled, and TCRdb retains in-frame clones only, with some absent. The sample lists some 4,500 clones, 30% seen once, with nearly 8.5% in the top ten. Sequencing was performed on lung tumor tissue, taken before any cancer treatment. The receptors stem from a male donor older than 55 with stage I lung adenocarcinoma.

This clone was observed a few times. This chain connects TRBV15 to TRBJ1-1; D is unclear. This CDR3 region has 14 residues. The V end was cut by 0 bases, the J end by 3 bases, with 8 bases between. CDR1 is LNHNV, CDR2 YYDKDF, per germline (reference sequence). CDR3 sequence reads: CATSRDLTDTEAFF. The DNA of the CDR3 is TGTGCCACCAGCAGAGATCTCACGGACACTGAAGCTTTCTTT. Supplemented by reference TRBV15 and TRBJ1-1, the full variable domain reads DAMVIQNPRYQVTQFGKPVTLSCSQTLNHNVMYWYQQKSSQAPKLLFHYYDKDFNNEADTPDNFQSRRPNTSFCFLDIRSPGLGDTAMYLCATSRDLTDTEAFFGQGTRLTVV.

This chain links TRBV30 with TRBJ1-1; D is unresolved. CDR3 length equals 15 residues. Germline-derived CDR1 and CDR2 are GTSNPN and SVGIG (reference sequence). V shed 8 bases and J shed 1 base, with 20 bases lying between them. The CDR3 reads CAATTGSWGNTEAFF. Here the CDR3 DNA reads TGTGCCGCCACTACGGGGAGTTGGGGGAACACTGAAGCTTTCTTT.

This chain connects TRBV2 to TRBJ2-3; 8 bases match TRBD1. Germline V gives CDR1 SNHLY, CDR2 FYNNEI. This CDR3 has 13 amino acids. The junction had 4 bases not matched to a gene; V was cut back by 7 bases and J by 4 bases. CDR3 amino acids: CASKDREADTQYF. The CDR3 DNA reads as TGTGCCAGCAAGGACAGGGAAGCAGATACGCAGTATTTT. The full variable domain, its missing parts supplied by reference TRBV2 and TRBJ2-3, is EPEVTQTPSHQVTQMGQEVILRCVPISNHLYFYWYRQILGQKVEFLVSFYNNEISEKSEIFDDQFSVERPDGSNFTLKIRSTKLEDSAMYFCASKDREADTQYFGPGTRLTVL.

The chain combines TRBV12-5 with TRBJ2-3, with D tentatively TRBD1 (6 bases). The CDR3 is made up of 14 amino acids. In germline, CDR1 is LGHNT, CDR2 FRNRAP. Trimming removed 5 bases from V and 2 bases from J, with 11 bases in between. The CDR3 protein is CASGPGTITDTQYF. DNA of the CDR3: TGTGCTAGTGGTCCCGGGACAATCACAGATACGCAGTATTTT. The full variable domain, rest sourced from reference TRBV12-5 and TRBJ2-3, is DARVTQTPRHKVTEMGQEVTMRCQPILGHNTVFWYRQTMMQGLELLAYFRNRAPLDDSGMPKDRFSAEMPDATLATLKIQPSEPRDSAVYFCASGPGTITDTQYFGPGTRLTVL.

This clone was detected only a few times. The CDR3 spells CASSPTVSSYEQYF. The CDR3 DNA reads TGTGCCAGCAGTCCGACGGTTAGCTCCTACGAGCAGTACTTC. The rearrangement uses TRBV6-8 and TRBJ2-7, with D unresolved. Germline V gene lookup returns CDR1 MNHGY and CDR2 SAAAGT. The V gene lost 5 bases and the J gene lost 0 bases, with 11 bases spanning the gap. The CDR3 contains 14 residues.

CDR3 DNA: TGTGCCAGCTCACCAGCAGAATACTACGAGCAGTACTTC. Amino acid sequence: CASSPAEYYEQYF. The chain joins TRBV18 to TRBJ2-7, with no clear D. In germline, CDR1 is KGHSH, CDR2 LQKENI. The ends were cut back, 2 bases at V and 3 bases at J, with 8 bases in the middle. The CDR3 totals 13 residues. Looking up the rest from reference TRBV18 and TRBJ2-7 gives the full variable domain: NAGVMQNPRHLVRRRGQEARLRCSPMKGHSHVYWYRQLPEEGLKFMVYLQKENIIDESGMPKERFSAEFPKEGPSILRIQQVVRGDSAAYFCASSPAEYYEQYFGPGTRLTVT.

This clone was detected only a few times. This chain uses TRBV9 with TRBJ2-1, with D perhaps TRBD2 (5 bases). Looked up from germline, CDR1 is SGDLS and CDR2 is YYNGEE. The V end lost 1 base, the J end lost 7 bases, and 9 bases lay between the germline ends. The CDR3 contains 13 residues. CDR3 DNA sequence: TGTGCCAGCAGCGTATTTGAGGGAAATGAGCAGTTCTTC. It translates to CASSVFEGNEQFF.

The chain links TRBV6-8 to TRBJ2-1; TRBD2 matches 15 bases. J gave up 0 bases and V 5 bases, and 5 bases lay outside the gene matches. Germline CDR1 MNHGY, CDR2 SAAAGT. The CDR3 consists of 18 residues. The CDR3 here is CASSRGLAGGNSYNEQFF. For the CDR3, the DNA is TGTGCCAGCAGTCGGGGACTAGCGGGGGGAAACTCCTACAATGAGCAGTTCTTC.

This clone was detected only a few times. The chain has TRBV19 and TRBJ1-1; D is unresolved. Germline CDR1 LNHDA, CDR2 SQIVND (reference sequence). Trimming stripped 5 bases from V and 5 bases from J, with 6 bases between. CDR3 length equals 11 residues. The CDR3 DNA reads TGTGCCAGTAGTTGGTCGACTGAAGCTTTCTTT. Protein sequence: CASSWSTEAFF.

The V gene is TRBV11-1, the J gene TRBJ2-2; D possibly corresponds to TRBD2 (7 bases). Trimming left V 2 bases short and J 6 bases short, with 13 bases between. CDR3 length equals 15 residues. Germline loops: CDR1 SGHAT, CDR2 FQDESV (reference sequence). CDR3 sequence: CASSLTPGGPGELFF. The CDR3 nucleotides read TGTGCCAGCAGCTTAACTCCGGGGGGCCCCGGGGAGCTGTTTTTT.

This rearrangement joins TRBV30 to TRBJ2-7; 9 positions agree with TRBD1. V lost 2 bases and J lost 5; bases outside the gene matches: 7. CDR3 length equals 14 residues. Germline CDR1 GTSNPN, CDR2 SVGIG (reference sequence). The CDR3 DNA follows: TGTGCCTGGAGTAAAGGGGGGACAGGGAACGAGCAGTACTTC. It is translated as CAWSKGGTGNEQYF. The full variable domain, completed using reference TRBV30 and TRBJ2-7, is SQTIHQWPATLVQPVGSPLSLECTVEGTSNPNLYWYRQAAGRGLQLLFYSVGIGQISSEVPQNLSASRPQDRQFILSSKKLLLSDSGFYLCAWSKGGTGNEQYFGPGTRLTVT.

V usage is TRBV1 and J usage is TRBJ1-5. TRBV1 is tagged as a pseudogene. The length of the CDR3 is 15 residues. The CDR3 region is CASSQEKVGNQPQHF. The CDR3, as DNA: TGCGCCAGCAGCCAAGAGAAGGTCGGCAATCAGCCCCAGCATTTT.

The V gene is TRBV12-5, the J gene TRBJ2-7, with a possible D match to TRBD1 (6 bases). This CDR3 comprises 15 residues. Per germline, CDR1 LGHNT and CDR2 FRNRAP. V was trimmed by 6 bases and J by 2 bases, leaving 17 bases between them. CDR3 amino acids: CASGPNDRIAYEQYF. The CDR3 nucleotides read TGTGCTAGTGGCCCCAATGACAGGATAGCCTACGAGCAGTACTTC.

This clone was detected a few times. This chain uses TRBV14 with TRBJ2-1; TRBD2 is a possible D gene (6 bases). V lost 1 base to trimming and J lost 3 bases, with 16 bases between them. This CDR3 comprises 17 residues. CDR1 is SGHDN and CDR2 is FVKESK in the germline V gene. The CDR3 sequence is CASSQGGLGGDYNEQFF. DNA for the CDR3: TGTGCCAGCAGCCAAGGGGGACTCGGGGGAGACTACAATGAGCAGTTCTTC.

The chain carries TRBV6-8 and TRBJ1-2, with 11 positions matching TRBD1. V lost 10 bases, J lost 8 bases, and 9 bases stayed unmatched. The CDR3 runs 13 residues. Germline V gives CDR1 MNHGY, CDR2 SAAAGT. CDR3 in amino acids: CAIPGQGEGGYTF. The CDR3 nucleotides read TGTGCCATCCCGGGACAGGGGGAAGGGGGCTACACCTTC.

The chain employs TRBV5-1 and TRBJ2-2, with D hard to call. This CDR3 is built from 14 residues. The V end was cut by 0 bases, the J end by 0 bases, with 3 bases between. CDR1 SGHRS and CDR2 YFSETQ come from the germline V gene. The CDR3 nucleotides are TGCGCCAGCAGCTTGGTGCCGAACACCGGGGAGCTGTTTTTT. Residues: CASSLVPNTGELFF.

Points on this clone: One junction end disagrees with the germline gene, perhaps due to a read error. V gene TRBV18 combines with J gene TRBJ2-1; D remains ambiguous. CDR1 is KGHSH, CDR2 LQKENI, per germline. The CDR3 extends over 14 amino acids. DNA for the CDR3: TGTGCCAGCTCATCACCTAGCTCCTACAATGAGCAGTTCTTC. Its protein is CASSSPSSYNEQFF.

In this sample, this clone turned up a few times. The chain has TRBV11-3 and TRBJ1-6, with 10 bases aligning to TRBD1. This CDR3 comprises 15 residues. The trim removed 5 bases at V and 9 bases at J, leaving 7 bases unmatched. From germline, CDR1 is SGHNT and CDR2 YENEEA. CDR3 sequence (DNA): TGTGCCAGCAGCCTGACAGGGGGCGGAAGTTCACCCCTCCACTTT. This codes for CASSLTGGGSSPLHF.

This clone has only a few counts. The chain has TRBV6-8 and TRBJ1-1; 8 nucleotides match TRBD1. V lost 6 bases, J lost 4 bases, and 4 bases stayed unmatched. Germline CDR1 and CDR2: MNHGY and SAAAGT. The CDR3 loop spans 13 amino acids. CDR3: CASRDRAFTEAFF. The CDR3 DNA is TGTGCCAGCAGGGACAGGGCATTCACTGAAGCTTTCTTT.

Sample share makes this clone medium-sized. The V and J genes are TRBV11-3 and TRBJ1-1; D is undetermined. This CDR3 has 14 residues. Germline CDR1 reads SGHNT; CDR2 reads YENEEA. Between the trimmed V and J ends, which lost 5 bases and 0 bases, there was a span of 10 bases. CDR3 region: CASSQPAMNTEAFF. CDR3 DNA: TGTGCCAGCAGCCAGCCAGCCATGAACACTGAAGCTTTCTTT.